This paragraph reports one T cell receptor (beta chain). The TCR library protocol was used to attach unique molecular identifiers. These identifiers were attached to individual cDNA molecules. TCRdb passed the 5' RACE reads through MiXCR, listing each CDR3 protein once. The sample contains about 64,000 distinct CDR3 sequences, 20% of which appear only once. This specimen comes from a study of early T cells in non-severe SARS-CoV-2 infection. V was clipped by 4 bases and J by 9 bases, with 7 bases between them. The germline V gene encodes CDR1 KGHSH and CDR2 LQKENI. The CDR3 runs 11 residues. This clonotype originated in an adult who was a healthcare worker with PCR-confirmed SARS-CoV-2 infection or an uninfected control (not recorded which). The sequencing used whole blood, collected at baseline. V is TRBV18 and J is TRBJ2-1, with D hard to call. The CDR3 nucleotides are TGTGCCAGCTCACGACGTGCTGAGCAGTTCTTC. This sequence encodes CASSRRAEQFF.